This T cell receptor (beta chain) is from a study of blood T cell repertoires in COVID-19. At the level of the study: Samples representing acute and convalescent COVID-19 were sourced from the United States, Italy and Spain. T cells, B-cell-depleted T cells, or PBMCs supplied cDNA or gDNA.

V dropped 6 bases and J dropped 2 bases, with 11 bases sitting between them. The CDR3 has 14 residues. Germline CDR1 and CDR2: MNHEY and SVGAGI. Sequencing was performed with immunoSEQ multiplex PCR; in TCRdb, only in-frame clones are kept and a portion is missing. Among 150,000 to 200,000 clones listed, roughly 85% were seen once. Sample: peripheral blood. The chain links TRBV6-5 to TRBJ1-5, with D possibly matching TRBD1 (6 bases). This sequence was found in a woman in her twenties or thirties with acute or convalescent COVID-19. The chain's CDR3 is CASSGGPGNQPQHF. DNA of the CDR3: TGTGCCAGCAGCGGGGGGCCGGGCAATCAGCCCCAGCATTTT.